The 21 T cell receptor beta chains presented below share a single source sample, sequenced in a study of T cell clones after liver transplantation. Method: immunoSEQ multiplex PCR; TCRdb's copy keeps in-frame clones and lacks some. The table lists 31,000 or so clones, around 94% of them singletons, with approximately 26% in the top ten. The sample here was CD8+ T cells from blood, taken 12 months after liver transplant. These receptors came from a human patient who received a liver transplant. Some T cells may be provided by the graft donor.

The rearrangement uses TRBV29-1 and TRBJ2-1; 7 positions match TRBD1. Trimming removed 1 base from V and 1 base from J; junction bases left unmatched: 4. Per germline, CDR1 SQVTM and CDR2 ANQGSEA. The CDR3 runs 15 residues. The CDR3 DNA follows: TGCAGCGTTGAAGGGAGACAGGGATCCTACAATGAGCAGTTCTTC. It codes for CSVEGRQGSYNEQFF.

V gene TRBV19 combines with J gene TRBJ2-7, with D perhaps assigned TRBD1 or TRBD2 (5 bases each). From germline, CDR1 is LNHDA and CDR2 SQIVND (reference sequence). Trimming stripped 5 bases from V and 6 bases from J, with 23 bases between. The CDR3 totals 16 residues. The CDR3 DNA reads TGTGCCAGTAGTTTATGGCCGGCAGGGAGTCCCCGCGAGCAGTACTTC. It encodes CASSLWPAGSPREQYF.

The V and J genes are TRBV29-1 and TRBJ1-1, with D tentatively TRBD1 (6 bases). Trimming shortened V by 3 bases and J by 0 bases, and 8 bases separated the two germline ends. Germline V gene sequence: CDR1 SQVTM, CDR2 ANQGSEA. The CDR3 length is 13 residues. DNA of the CDR3: TGCAGCGTTGACACAGGGATGAACACTGAAGCTTTCTTT. Encoded protein: CSVDTGMNTEAFF.

The rearrangement links TRBV9 to TRBJ2-7; 8 bases are shared with TRBD2. V was clipped by 0 bases and J by 4 bases; unmatched bases: 6. The CDR3 is made up of 15 amino acids. Germline CDR1 reads SGDLS; CDR2 reads YYNGEE. CDR3 nucleotide sequence: TGTGCCAGCAGCGTAGGTACGGGAGGGGGTTACGAGCAGTACTTC. As protein: CASSVGTGGGYEQYF. Together with reference TRBV9 and TRBJ2-7, the CDR3 gives the full variable domain: DSGVTQTPKHLITATGQRVTLRCSPRSGDLSVYWYQQSLDQGLQFLIQYYNGEERAKGNILERFSAQQFPDLHSELNLSSLELGDSALYFCASSVGTGGGYEQYFGPGTRLTVT.

The chain uses TRBV7-9 and TRBJ1-1; 9 positions agree with TRBD1. CDR3 length equals 14 residues. Germline assignment: CDR1 SEHNR and CDR2 FQNEAQ (reference sequence). V shed 4 bases and J 3 bases; nucleotides not matched to a gene: 3. CDR3 in DNA: TGTGCCAGCAGCTCGGGACAGGGTTACACTGAAGCTTTCTTT. It yields the protein CASSSGQGYTEAFF.

V usage is TRBV10-2 and J usage is TRBJ2-3; 9 bases are a match to TRBD2. The CDR3 contains 15 residues. Trimming at V came to 7 bases and at J to 5 bases, leaving 10 bases not matched to a gene. CDR1 is WSHSY, CDR2 SAAADI, per germline. In nucleotides, the CDR3 is TGCGCCAGCACCTCCGGGACTAGCTCAAGAGATACGCAGTATTTT. Translation gives CASTSGTSSRDTQYF.

The chain links TRBV7-9 to TRBJ1-1; D unresolved. Germline V lookup: CDR1 SEHNR, CDR2 FQNEAQ (reference sequence). Trimming removed 5 bases from V and 10 bases from J, with 14 bases in between. The CDR3 has 12 residues. CDR3: CASSPERVGAFF. The CDR3 DNA sequence: TGTGCCAGCAGCCCCGAAAGGGTTGGAGCTTTCTTT.

This clone occurred once. This chain uses TRBV15 with TRBJ2-1; D is uncertain. V was cut by 8 bases and J by 3 bases, with 14 bases left in between. Germline assignment: CDR1 LNHNV and CDR2 YYDKDF (reference sequence). CDR3 length equals 14 residues. The chain's CDR3 is CATLYSSGYNEQFF. CDR3 sequence (DNA): TGTGCCACCCTTTATAGTTCAGGCTACAATGAGCAGTTCTTC.

The chain is built from TRBV27 and TRBJ2-1; either TRBD1 or TRBD2 may fit D (8 bases each). Per germline, CDR1 MNHEY and CDR2 SMNVEV (reference sequence). The CDR3 is 13 residues long. V lost 7 bases, J lost 10 bases, and 17 bases lay in between. CDR3 loop: CASTDSGTGEQFF. The CDR3 region has the DNA TGTGCCAGCACCGATAGCGGGACAGGAGAGCAGTTCTTC.

The chain has TRBV15 and TRBJ1-5; 7 bases are shared with TRBD1. The CDR3 totals 15 residues. V lost 8 bases, J lost 1 base, and 8 bases stayed unmatched. CDR1 is LNHNV, CDR2 YYDKDF, per germline (reference sequence). CDR3 loop: CATGKGTVSNQPQHF. In DNA form, the CDR3 reads TGTGCCACCGGAAAGGGGACAGTAAGCAATCAGCCCCAGCATTTT.

This chain links TRBV6-5 with TRBJ2-7; 12 nucleotides align to TRBD2. The CDR3 extends over 15 amino acids. Per the germline V gene, CDR1 is MNHEY and CDR2 is SVGAGI. V gave up 6 bases and J gave up 0 bases; unmatched junction bases: 3. The CDR3 coding sequence is TGTGCCAGCAGCCTGACTAGCGGGAGCTCCTACGAGCAGTACTTC. It yields the protein CASSLTSGSSYEQYF.

The chain is built from TRBV11-2 and TRBJ1-1; D is possibly TRBD1 (6 bases). Germline V gene sequence: CDR1 SGHAT, CDR2 FQNNGV. V was cut by 5 bases and J by 5 bases, with 12 bases left in between. CDR3 length equals 13 residues. The CDR3 region is CASSQAGVTEAFF. Written as DNA, the CDR3 is TGTGCCAGCAGCCAGGCAGGGGTTACTGAAGCTTTCTTT.

The gene calls are TRBV7-9 and TRBJ2-7; 8 bases match TRBD1. The J segment lost 5 bases and the V segment lost 5 bases, leaving 11 bases of the junction unmatched. Germline V CDR1 and CDR2: SEHNR, FQNEAQ (reference sequence). The CDR3 covers 15 residues. The CDR3 loop reads CASSPADREPDEQYF. DNA of the CDR3: TGTGCCAGCAGCCCCGCGGACAGGGAACCGGACGAGCAGTACTTC.

The chain is built from TRBV6-5 and TRBJ2-7; D call uncertain. Trimming stripped 6 bases from V and 5 bases from J, with 11 bases between. Germline lookup yields CDR1 MNHEY and CDR2 SVGAGI. This CDR3 has 12 amino acids. CDR3 residues: CASSPDFDEQYF. The CDR3 region has the DNA TGTGCCAGCAGCCCAGATTTCGACGAGCAGTACTTC.

The genes are TRBV4-3 and TRBJ1-2, with 8 bases fitting TRBD1. The CDR3 has 16 amino acids. Unmatched junction bases numbered 9, after V lost 0 bases and J lost 6 bases. In germline, CDR1 is LGHNA, CDR2 YSLEER. CDR3 nucleotide sequence: TGCGCCAGCAGCCAAGATCTGGGAGGACAGGGTAATGGCTACACCTTC. Residues: CASSQDLGGQGNGYTF.

This chain links TRBV27 with TRBJ1-2, with 8 bases aligning to TRBD1. The CDR3 covers 13 residues. V dropped 5 bases and J dropped 7; count of bases not matched to a gene: 6. The V gene's germline CDR1 is MNHEY and CDR2 SMNVEV (reference sequence). CDR3 loop: CASSPGGSFGYTF. In DNA form, the CDR3 reads TGTGCCAGCAGTCCAGGGGGCAGTTTTGGCTACACCTTC.

The chain joins TRBV7-9 to TRBJ2-7; D perhaps matches TRBD2 (5 bases). V was shortened by 3 bases and J by 9 bases, with 15 bases between the two germline ends. There are 13 residues in the CDR3. Germline-derived CDR1 and CDR2 are SEHNR and FQNEAQ (reference sequence). The CDR3 sequence is CASSLEVATGQYF. CDR3 DNA sequence: TGTGCCAGCAGCTTGGAGGTGGCAACGGGGCAGTACTTC.

The V and J genes are TRBV27 and TRBJ2-1; 10 positions match TRBD2. CDR3 length: 17 residues. V lost 4 bases and J lost 0; bases outside the gene matches: 6. Germline V CDR1 and CDR2: MNHEY, SMNVEV (reference sequence). For the CDR3, the DNA is TGTGCCAGCAGTTCCCTGACTAGCGGGTTCTCCTACAATGAGCAGTTCTTC. Its protein product is CASSSLTSGFSYNEQFF.

The chain joins TRBV29-1 to TRBJ1-1; no clear D. The CDR3 consists of 11 residues. Per germline, CDR1 SQVTM and CDR2 ANQGSEA. Trimming stripped 2 bases from V and 10 bases from J, with 11 bases between. CDR3 sequence (DNA): TGCAGCGTTGAAAGTGGCTGGGGAGCTTTCTTT. Its translation: CSVESGWGAFF.

This chain links TRBV30 with TRBJ1-1, with 8 bases lining up with TRBD1. V lost 4 bases, J lost 7 bases, and 8 bases stayed unmatched. The CDR3 is 13 amino acids. In germline, CDR1 is GTSNPN, CDR2 SVGIG (reference sequence). Here the CDR3 reads CAWNSGTGDEAFF. The CDR3 DNA sequence: TGTGCCTGGAACTCCGGGACAGGAGATGAAGCTTTCTTT.

This rearrangement joins TRBV29-1 to TRBJ2-5; possibly TRBD2 for D (6 bases). The length of the CDR3 is 17 residues. Trimming left V 2 bases short and J 3 bases short, with 22 bases between. Looked up from germline, CDR1 is SQVTM and CDR2 is ANQGSEA. This chain's CDR3 is CSVEFFPIGGVEETQYF. The CDR3 DNA reads TGCAGCGTTGAATTTTTCCCCATCGGAGGGGTCGAAGAGACCCAGTACTTC.